This TCR beta chain was identified in a study of blood T cell repertoires in COVID-19. Turning to the study itself: COVID-19 samples collected from the United States, Italy and Spain covered acute and convalescent phases.

Repertoires were generated with immunoSEQ multiplex PCR, while TCRdb's copy carries only in-frame clones and drops some. The sample has about 250,000 clones, around four fifths seen once. As to this clone: This CDR3 is also generated by other DNA sequences in the sample.

CDR3 size: 13 residues. With V trimmed by 7 bases and J by 1 base, 3 bases remained unmatched. The germline V gene has CDR1 SGHRS and CDR2 YFSETQ. The specimen sequenced was peripheral blood. The sequence came from a woman in her fifties or sixties with active or convalescent COVID-19. The chain employs TRBV5-1 and TRBJ2-3, with 7 bases identical to TRBD1. CDR3 sequence: CASRTGGTDTQYF. As DNA, the CDR3 is TGCGCCAGCCGGACAGGTGGCACAGATACGCAGTATTTT. The full variable domain, completed using reference TRBV5-1 and TRBJ2-3, is KAGVTQTPRYLIKTRGQQVTLSCSPISGHRSVSWYQQTPGQGLQFLFEYFSETQRNKGNFPGRFSGRQFSNSRSEMNVSTLELGDSALYLCASRTGGTDTQYFGPGTRLTVL.